The rows below give T cell receptor beta chains drawn from one sample of a study of CD8 T cells in ankylosing spondylitis. Each CDR3 protein gets one entry after TCRdb re-called the 5' RACE reads with MiXCR. The sample carries roughly 35,000 distinct CDR3 sequences, over 10% recorded once. The sequenced sample consisted of synovial fluid, either unsorted or a sorted T cell fraction (not recorded which). These receptors originate from a male donor with ankylosing spondylitis. Both conserved end residues are part of each CDR3.

v_call: TRBV28
cdr3_aa: CASSLLGPGCCSNQPQHF

v_call: TRBV6-4
cdr3_aa: CASEAPNTGELFF

v_call: TRBV11-2
cdr3_aa: CASSKPGQRNTEAFF

v_call: TRBV20-1
cdr3_aa: CSARVSIGRGFVTEAFF

v_call: TRBV6-2/TRBV6-3
cdr3_aa: CASSYSELQPQHF

v_call: TRBV12-3/TRBV12-4
cdr3_aa: CASSFGRTSTEAFF

v_call: TRBV6-2/TRBV6-3
cdr3_aa: CASSYGTPAYNEQFF

v_call: TRBV6-6
cdr3_aa: CASSYSGHSSTDTQYF

v_call: TRBV20-1
cdr3_aa: CSAREGGGDVGEQYF

v_call: TRBV20-1
cdr3_aa: CSAPRYSGNTIYF

v_call: TRBV11-2
cdr3_aa: CASSFPGFEQYF

v_call: TRBV10-3
cdr3_aa: CATLSDGSNQPQHF

v_call: TRBV20-1
cdr3_aa: CSASLGDRYNEQFF

v_call: TRBV20-1
cdr3_aa: CSARGQGDHNEQFF

v_call: TRBV28
cdr3_aa: CASSLFRSGNTIYF

v_call: TRBV11-1
cdr3_aa: CASSLARIWRDQNTGELFF

v_call: TRBV2
cdr3_aa: CASQLTALSNYGYTF

v_call: TRBV7-9
cdr3_aa: CASLLQGTHEKLFF

v_call: TRBV6-1
cdr3_aa: CASSESKFEAFF

v_call: TRBV11-2
cdr3_aa: CASSLGGKRGQFF

v_call: TRBV7-2
cdr3_aa: CASSLLIGLDDEKLFF

v_call: TRBV10-3
cdr3_aa: CAIGGRDSYEQYF

v_call: TRBV28
cdr3_aa: CASSPRSGRNEKLFF

v_call: TRBV28
cdr3_aa: CASSRGFREAFF

v_call: TRBV3-1
cdr3_aa: CASSQGTSGHHTDTQYF

v_call: TRBV6-2/TRBV6-3
cdr3_aa: CASSHMTEPGTQYF

v_call: TRBV6-2/TRBV6-3
cdr3_aa: CASSYPGRSYEQYF

v_call: TRBV20-1
cdr3_aa: CSAWDSSSYEQYF

v_call: TRBV29-1
cdr3_aa: CSVVAGVPLNPHEQYF

v_call: TRBV28
cdr3_aa: CASSPLAGDSYEQYF

v_call: TRBV11-2
cdr3_aa: CASSDWTGTGGLNGELFF

v_call: TRBV6-1
cdr3_aa: CASSGDRITGELFF

v_call: TRBV5-1
cdr3_aa: CASTPVASKTYEQYF

v_call: TRBV4-3
cdr3_aa: CASSQEGYAGLPDYEQYF

v_call: TRBV11-2
cdr3_aa: CASSLVRGGQETQYF

v_call: TRBV5-6
cdr3_aa: CASSPGETGRTEAFF

v_call: TRBV20-1
cdr3_aa: CSARDLLSWGGTGELFF

v_call: TRBV27
cdr3_aa: CASSLWPQGSRGYTF

v_call: TRBV4-3
cdr3_aa: CASSQLRGREQFF

v_call: TRBV29-1
cdr3_aa: CSVEDQSFYGYTF

v_call: TRBV10-3
cdr3_aa: CAIGAGTEKLFF

v_call: TRBV6-4
cdr3_aa: CASSPLPDRWAYNEQFF

v_call: TRBV9
cdr3_aa: CASSVGRVIVAGGEQFF

v_call: TRBV10-3
cdr3_aa: CAISESEKVYTEAFF

v_call: TRBV7-6
cdr3_aa: CASSFIGEGYEQYF

v_call: TRBV9
cdr3_aa: CASSARQGLRDTQYF

v_call: TRBV4-3
cdr3_aa: CASSDREKGNYGYTF

v_call: TRBV6-1
cdr3_aa: CASSELPQRNEQFF

v_call: TRBV20-1
cdr3_aa: CSARDPGRGDSQPQHF

v_call: TRBV28
cdr3_aa: CASSPLVGAMNTEAFF

v_call: TRBV5-1
cdr3_aa: CASSPAVGLAAYEQYF